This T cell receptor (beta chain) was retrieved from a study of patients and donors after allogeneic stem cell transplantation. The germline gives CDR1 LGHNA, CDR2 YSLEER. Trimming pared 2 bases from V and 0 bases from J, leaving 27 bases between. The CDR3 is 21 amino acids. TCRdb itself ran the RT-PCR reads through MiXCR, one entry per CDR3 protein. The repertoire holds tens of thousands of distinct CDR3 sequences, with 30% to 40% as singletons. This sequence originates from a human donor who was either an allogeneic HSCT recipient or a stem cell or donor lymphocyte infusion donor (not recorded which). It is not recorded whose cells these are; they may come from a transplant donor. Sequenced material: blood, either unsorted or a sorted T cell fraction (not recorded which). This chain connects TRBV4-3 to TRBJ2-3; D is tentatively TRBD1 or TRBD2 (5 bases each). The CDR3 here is CASSQTSGRRSSRTSTDTQYF. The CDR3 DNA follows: TGCGCCAGCAGCCAAACCTCGGGACGGAGATCTAGCCGGACTAGCACAGATACGCAGTATTTT.